This is a list of T cell receptor beta chains from one sample in a study of CD8+ T cells in alopecia areata. The protocol was immunoSEQ multiplex PCR, while the TCRdb copy is restricted to in-frame clones and leaves out a portion. The sample includes 87,000 or so clones, about 70% of them seen just once. Sequenced here: CD8+ T cells sorted from blood, sampled between weeks 44 and 45, from a patient treated with tofacitinib. These receptors were collected from a human donor with alopecia areata. The CDR3 runs from the conserved cysteine through the conserved F or W. D genes are given only for firm matches. Part of the rows lack a size; the others show once, few, many or a class for expanded clones.

DNA	CDR3	J	V	D	size
TGTGCCAGCAGCTTAGCCAGGGGAGCAGATACGCAGTATTTT	CASSLARGADTQYF	TRBJ2-3	TRBV7-7	NA	NA
TGTGCCAGCAGTTTTGGGCCCGCAGATACGCAGTATTTT	CASSFGPADTQYF	TRBJ2-3	TRBV27	NA	NA
TGCAGCGTTGAGGGAACCTACGAGCAGTACTTC	CSVEGTYEQYF	TRBJ2-7	TRBV29-1	NA	NA
TGTGCCAGCAGCGTAGGTAGGGGTGACTATGGCTACACCTTC	CASSVGRGDYGYTF	TRBJ1-2	TRBV9	NA	NA
TGTGCCAGCAGTTTCTCGCGGGGGGATATTCCCTACGAGCAGTACTTC	CASSFSRGDIPYEQYF	TRBJ2-7	TRBV27	TRBD2	NA
TGTGCCAGCAATAGGGGTGGCAATCAGCCCCAGCATTTT	CASNRGGNQPQHF	TRBJ1-5	TRBV2	NA	NA
TGTGCCAGCACCGTTACTAGCGGGGGGATCAATGAGCAGTTCTTC	CASTVTSGGINEQFF	TRBJ2-1	TRBV7-2	TRBD2	NA
TGTGCCAGCAGCCAAGGGGGGGACGAGCAGTACTTC	CASSQGGDEQYF	TRBJ2-7	TRBV4-2	NA	NA
TGTGCCTGGAGTGTGGTGGCAGGGAGCCACGAGCAGTACTTC	CAWSVVAGSHEQYF	TRBJ2-7	TRBV30	NA	few
TGTGCCAGCAGCTTAGGGACAGGGGAAAACATTCAGTACTTC	CASSLGTGENIQYF	TRBJ2-4	TRBV5-6	TRBD1	few
TGTGCCACATCAGATAACCGGGACATTTGGGATACGCAGTATTTT	CATSDNRDIWDTQYF	TRBJ2-3	TRBV7-8	NA	NA
TGTGCCAGCAGACCGTGGGCCGACATGAACACTGAAGCTTTCTTT	CASRPWADMNTEAFF	TRBJ1-1	TRBV28	NA	few
TGTGCCAGCAGCTCAAACAGGGCTGGGGCCAACGTCCTGACTTTC	CASSSNRAGANVLTF	TRBJ2-6	TRBV13	NA	NA
TGTGCCTGGAGCTTTACAGGGGGCCCAGGGACTGAAGCTTTCTTT	CAWSFTGGPGTEAFF	TRBJ1-1	TRBV30	TRBD1	NA
TGTGCCAGCAGCCTCGACACGAACACTGAAGCTTTCTTT	CASSLDTNTEAFF	TRBJ1-1	TRBV9	NA	NA
TGCAGCGTTGAAGATCCTAGCGGGGGGGCCTACAATGAGCAGTTCTTC	CSVEDPSGGAYNEQFF	TRBJ2-1	TRBV29-1	TRBD2	NA
TGTGCCAGCAGCGAGGAGGGCAGGGATAATTCACCCCTCCACTTT	CASSEEGRDNSPLHF	TRBJ1-6	TRBV9	NA	NA
TGTGCCAGCAGTTTACGGGGCGAGACCCAGTACTTC	CASSLRGETQYF	TRBJ2-5	TRBV27	NA	NA
TGTGCCAGCAGCCGACAGGGTGAAGAAGCTTTCTTT	CASSRQGEEAFF	TRBJ1-1	TRBV13	TRBD1	NA
TGCGCCAGCAGCCAAGATAGGGGCCGCAACACTGAAGCTTTCTTT	CASSQDRGRNTEAFF	TRBJ1-1	TRBV4-3	NA	NA
TGTGCCAGCAGTCCCCAGGGGTTTGGTGGCTACACCTTC	CASSPQGFGGYTF	TRBJ1-2	TRBV6-5	NA	NA
TGTGCCAGCAGACAACAGGGCAGAGTCTACGAGCAGTACTTC	CASRQQGRVYEQYF	TRBJ2-7	TRBV6-5	NA	NA
TGCGCCAGCAGCCAAGCCGTGGGACCCTACGAGCAGTACTTC	CASSQAVGPYEQYF	TRBJ2-7	TRBV4-1	NA	few
TGCGCCAGCAGCCAAGATCGCAGGGTGGATAATTCACCCCTCCACTTT	CASSQDRRVDNSPLHF	TRBJ1-6	TRBV4-3	NA	once
TGTGCCAGCAGCGTATTAGGTTATGAGCAGTTCTTC	CASSVLGYEQFF	TRBJ2-1	TRBV9	NA	NA
TGTGCCACCAGCAGGGAAAATTCACCCCTCCACTTT	CATSRENSPLHF	TRBJ1-6	TRBV15	NA	few
TGCGCCAGCAGTCAAGACAGGTACAATGAGCAGTTCTTC	CASSQDRYNEQFF	TRBJ2-1	TRBV5-1	NA	few
TGTGCCAGCAGCCTAAATGAGGGGATTAACACAGATACGCAGTATTTT	CASSLNEGINTDTQYF	TRBJ2-3	TRBV11-3	NA	NA
TGTGCCTGGAGTGTAGGCCAGGGCACAGATACGCAGTATTTT	CAWSVGQGTDTQYF	TRBJ2-3	TRBV30	NA	few
TGCGCCAGCAGCCAAGTTTCGCTAGCCACAGACTATGGCTACACCTTC	CASSQVSLATDYGYTF	TRBJ1-2	TRBV4-1	NA	large
TGTGCCAGCAGCGAACAGGGTGGACGGGAAAAACTGTTTTTT	CASSEQGGREKLFF	TRBJ1-4	TRBV7-6	NA	NA
TGTGCCAGCAGCCCGGGGCTAGCGGGGGGCTACAATGAGCAGTTCTTC	CASSPGLAGGYNEQFF	TRBJ2-1	TRBV5-6	TRBD2	NA
TGCGCCAGCAGCTTGCGTGGACAAGAGACCCAGTACTTC	CASSLRGQETQYF	TRBJ2-5	TRBV5-1	NA	NA
TGCAGCGTACTAACGGGACAGTTCCCCGAGCAGTACTTC	CSVLTGQFPEQYF	TRBJ2-7	TRBV29-1	TRBD1	NA
TGTGCCAGCAGTTCGGACACCTACAATGAGCAGTTCTTC	CASSSDTYNEQFF	TRBJ2-1	TRBV7-6	NA	once
TGCGCCAGCAGCCAAGTACAAGCGGGGCCGTACAATGAGCAGTTCTTC	CASSQVQAGPYNEQFF	TRBJ2-1	TRBV4-3	TRBD2	once
TGCGCCAGCAGCTCCGACATTTACTACGAGCAGTACTTC	CASSSDIYYEQYF	TRBJ2-7	TRBV4-1	NA	NA
TGCGCCAGCAGCCTACTTTGGGATCGTCCCCAGCATTTT	CASSLLWDRPQHF	TRBJ1-5	TRBV4-1	NA	NA
TGTGCCAGCAGCGTACGAACCGGGGAGCTGTTTTTT	CASSVRTGELFF	TRBJ2-2	TRBV5-4	NA	NA
TGCGCCAGCAGCCAAGAGCGGACCTCCTATAATTCACCCCTCCACTTT	CASSQERTSYNSPLHF	TRBJ1-6	TRBV4-1	NA	few
TGCAGCGTTGAAGGACCTAGCGGGGGGGACAATGAGCAGTTCTTC	CSVEGPSGGDNEQFF	TRBJ2-1	TRBV29-1	TRBD2	few
TGTGCCACCAGCAGAAGGGACGCGGAGACCCAGTACTTC	CATSRRDAETQYF	TRBJ2-5	TRBV15	NA	NA
TGCGCCAGCAGCCAAAAACTAGCCGGAGGGGATACGCAGTATTTT	CASSQKLAGGDTQYF	TRBJ2-3	TRBV4-1	NA	NA
TGTGCCACCAGCAGTCACAGGGTCGCTGAAGCTTTCTTT	CATSSHRVAEAFF	TRBJ1-1	TRBV15	NA	few
TGCGCCAGCAGTGAGTCTGCGGACAGGTTCGGAGGTGGCTACACCTTC	CASSESADRFGGGYTF	TRBJ1-2	TRBV10-2	TRBD1	large